The 21 T cell receptor beta chains below were found in one sample sequenced in a study of cytomegalovirus exposure and HLA in healthy donors. The primer mix had 60 Vbeta and 13 Jbeta primers. Produced via immunoSEQ multiplex PCR; TCRdb's table is partial and in-frame only. The data hold 55,000 to 70,000 clones, with 78% observed a single time. Sequencing used PBMCs. The receptors derive from a man aged 18 to 29 in good health and CMV-seropositive.

The V call is TRBV13, the J call TRBJ2-7, with D possibly being TRBD2 (5 bases). CDR1 is PRHDT and CDR2 is FYEKMQ in the germline V gene (reference sequence). The CDR3 covers 13 residues. Trimming took off 5 bases at V and 6 bases at J, with 14 bases between the two ends. The CDR3 region has the DNA TGTGCCAGCAGCCTCTCTAACGCGGGCGAGCAGTACTTC. Encoded protein: CASSLSNAGEQYF. Full variable domain (remainder filled in from reference TRBV13 and TRBJ2-7): AAGVIQSPRHLIKEKRETATLKCYPIPRHDTVYWYQQGPGQDPQFLISFYEKMQSDKGSIPDRFSAQQFSDYHSELNMSSLELGDSALYFCASSLSNAGEQYFGPGTRLTVT.

This chain uses TRBV6-1 with TRBJ2-7; 7 positions match TRBD1. The CDR3 is 13 residues long. The J segment lost 3 bases and the V segment lost 8 bases, leaving 7 bases of the junction unmatched. CDR1 is MNHNS, CDR2 SASEGT, per germline. The chain's CDR3 is CASFPGQSYEQYF. In DNA, the CDR3 is TGTGCCAGCTTCCCGGGACAGAGCTACGAGCAGTACTTC.

A few counts support this clone. The CDR3 loop reads CASSAGGLVYNEQYF. In DNA form, the CDR3 reads TGTGCCAGCAGTGCCGGAGGGCTAGTTTATAACGAGCAGTACTTC. V is TRBV6-1 and J is TRBJ2-7, with D tentatively TRBD2 (6 bases). Germline V gene sequence: CDR1 MNHNS, CDR2 SASEGT. V was cut by 4 bases and J by 5 bases, with 18 bases left in between. CDR3 length equals 15 residues.

The chain recombines TRBV7-9 with TRBJ2-7; 8 bases match TRBD1. The CDR3 extends over 14 amino acids. The junction had 10 bases not matched to a gene; V was cut back by 6 bases and J by 6 bases. Germline V CDR1 and CDR2: SEHNR, FQNEAQ (reference sequence). The CDR3 reads CASRSGQGRSEQYF. The CDR3 DNA reads as TGTGCCAGCAGGTCCGGACAGGGCAGAAGCGAGCAGTACTTC.

The chain couples TRBV30 to TRBJ2-2, with a weak D call TRBD2 (5 bases). Trimming removed 0 bases at V and 6 bases at J, with 5 bases between. Germline V gene data show CDR1 as GTSNPN and CDR2 as SVGIG (reference sequence). This CDR3 region has 12 residues. The CDR3 DNA follows: TGTGCCTGGAGTGTCGGGGCCGGGGAGCTGTTTTTT. The encoded protein is CAWSVGAGELFF. The whole variable domain, filled in from reference TRBV30 and TRBJ2-2, reads SQTIHQWPATLVQPVGSPLSLECTVEGTSNPNLYWYRQAAGRGLQLLFYSVGIGQISSEVPQNLSASRPQDRQFILSSKKLLLSDSGFYLCAWSVGAGELFFGEGSRLTVL.

The rearrangement uses TRBV30 and TRBJ1-5; possibly TRBD1 for D (6 bases). This CDR3 is built from 13 residues. Trimming left V 1 base short and J 6 bases short, with 10 bases between. Germline lookup yields CDR1 GTSNPN and CDR2 SVGIG (reference sequence). CDR3 amino acids: CAWSDRVGQPQHF. Here the CDR3 DNA reads TGTGCCTGGAGTGACAGGGTCGGTCAGCCCCAGCATTTT.

The chain is built from TRBV4-1 and TRBJ2-1; weak D call: TRBD1 (6 bases). Trimming stripped 0 bases from V and 6 bases from J, with 18 bases between. Germline CDR1 MGHRA, CDR2 YSYEKL. The CDR3 length is 17 residues. The CDR3 DNA is TGCGCCAGCAGCCAAGATCATAGGGGGTGGGCCTTCAATGAGCAGTTCTTC. Translating gives CASSQDHRGWAFNEQFF.

The V gene is TRBV5-1, the J gene TRBJ1-1; 8 bases are a match to TRBD1. The J segment lost 4 bases and the V segment lost 4 bases, leaving 6 bases of the junction unmatched. Germline loops: CDR1 SGHRS, CDR2 YFSETQ. The CDR3 is 14 amino acids. The CDR3 sequence is CASSNGQGSTEAFF. CDR3 DNA: TGCGCCAGCAGCAACGGACAGGGAAGCACTGAAGCTTTCTTT.

This sequence joins TRBV13 and TRBJ2-7, with D hard to call. Germline-derived CDR1 and CDR2 are PRHDT and FYEKMQ (reference sequence). The CDR3 is 12 residues long. V was shortened by 5 bases and J by 0 bases, with 5 bases between the two germline ends. The CDR3 here is CASSGSSYEQYF. CDR3 in DNA: TGTGCCAGCAGCGGTAGCTCCTACGAGCAGTACTTC.

The rearrangement joins TRBV13 to TRBJ2-5; 10 nucleotides align to TRBD1. Trimming removed 5 bases from V and 4 bases from J; junction bases left unmatched: 10. Looked up from germline, CDR1 is PRHDT and CDR2 is FYEKMQ (reference sequence). The length of the CDR3 is 16 residues. The CDR3 DNA follows: TGTGCCAGCAGCGCCCGGGACAGGGGCGCCCGAGAGACCCAGTACTTC. Protein product: CASSARDRGARETQYF.

This clone was counted once. This sample includes further DNA sequences coding for the same CDR3. V is TRBV5-1 and J is TRBJ2-1; TRBD2 aligns across 10 bases. This CDR3 spans 15 amino acids. V gave up 0 bases and J gave up 5 bases; unmatched junction bases: 2. CDR1 and CDR2 from the germline V gene are SGHRS and YFSETQ. The CDR3 spells CASSLGLAGDNEQFF. The CDR3, as DNA: TGCGCCAGCAGCTTGGGTCTAGCGGGAGACAATGAGCAGTTCTTC.

DNA of the CDR3: TGTGCCAGCAGAAACACAGGGGTTAGTGGTGAGCAGTTCTTC. Translating gives CASRNTGVSGEQFF. The V call is TRBV6-1, the J call TRBJ2-1, with 7 bases matching TRBD1. J gave up 9 bases and V 6 bases, and 11 bases lay outside the gene matches. This CDR3 has 14 amino acids. The germline CDR1 and CDR2 sequences are MNHNS and SASEGT.

J is TRBJ1-3 and V is TRBV2, with TRBD1 as a possible D gene (6 bases). The germline CDR1 and CDR2 sequences are SNHLY and FYNNEI. The CDR3 runs 15 residues. Trimming pared 5 bases from V and 1 base from J, leaving 12 bases between. The CDR3 DNA reads TGTGCCAGCAGTAACGGACAGCTGTCTGGAAACACCATATATTTT. Translating gives CASSNGQLSGNTIYF.

This chain's CDR3 is CASSQDSAGNYGYTF. DNA of the CDR3: TGCGCCAGCAGCCAAGATTCAGCGGGGAACTATGGCTACACCTTC. This chain links TRBV4-1 with TRBJ1-2, with D unresolved. There are 15 residues in the CDR3. V lost 0 bases and J 2 bases, leaving 10 bases between the germline ends. Per the germline V gene, CDR1 is MGHRA and CDR2 is YSYEKL.

V usage is TRBV30 and J usage is TRBJ1-2, with 7 bases lining up with TRBD1. The CDR3 is 14 amino acids. Germline trimming cut 6 bases from V and 5 bases from J; bases unmatched to any gene: 12. Germline V gene data show CDR1 as GTSNPN and CDR2 as SVGIG (reference sequence). CDR3 region: CACIRGREQYGYTF. DNA of the CDR3: TGTGCCTGCATTAGGGGGCGTGAGCAGTATGGCTACACCTTC.

This clone was seen more than once but under ten times. The chain combines TRBV30 with TRBJ2-5; a weak D match, TRBD2 (5 bases). The CDR3 contains 12 residues. Trimming pared 3 bases from V and 4 bases from J, leaving 9 bases between. Germline CDR1 reads GTSNPN; CDR2 reads SVGIG (reference sequence). CDR3 protein: CAWRGLAETQYF. The CDR3 DNA follows: TGTGCCTGGAGAGGGCTAGCAGAGACCCAGTACTTC.

The chain combines TRBV27 with TRBJ2-5; D not resolved. This CDR3 contains 11 residues. Germline assignment: CDR1 MNHEY and CDR2 SMNVEV (reference sequence). The germline V and J ends were trimmed by 7 bases and 5 bases, with 8 bases remaining between them. The CDR3 is CASKTGETQYF. In DNA form, the CDR3 reads TGTGCCAGCAAAACCGGGGAGACCCAGTACTTC.

This chain links TRBV23-1 with TRBJ1-1, with TRBD1 as a possible D gene (6 bases). TRBV23-1 is labeled an ORF, and its function is uncertain. The length of the CDR3 is 14 residues. V lost 7 bases and J 3 bases, leaving 15 bases between the germline ends. CDR3 sequence reads: CASIKQGLDTEAFF. CDR3 DNA: TGCGCCAGCATCAAACAGGGATTGGACACTGAAGCTTTCTTT.

This clone was found a few times. J is TRBJ1-1 and V is TRBV6-5; TRBD1 aligns across 8 bases. Germline V lookup: CDR1 MNHEY, CDR2 SVGAGI. Trimming at V came to 5 bases and at J to 1 base, leaving 6 bases not matched to a gene. The CDR3 totals 15 residues. Here the CDR3 DNA reads TGTGCCAGCAGTAATACAGGGGGATCGAACACTGAAGCTTTCTTT. This encodes CASSNTGGSNTEAFF.

The V and J genes are TRBV6-4 and TRBJ2-1; 9 nucleotides agree with TRBD1. The CDR3 is made up of 16 amino acids. Germline values: CDR1 MRHNA, CDR2 SNTAGT. J gave up 7 bases and V 0 bases, and 7 bases lay outside the gene matches. The CDR3 sequence: CASSDSWGQGVNEQFF. CDR3 DNA: TGTGCCAGCAGTGACTCATGGGGACAGGGTGTAAATGAGCAGTTCTTC.

The chain combines TRBV2 with TRBJ1-6; TRBD1 matches at 8 bases. This CDR3 has 16 residues. The trim removed 1 base at V and 5 bases at J, leaving 4 bases unmatched. The germline CDR1 and CDR2 sequences are SNHLY and FYNNEI. The DNA of the CDR3 is TGTGCCAGCAGTGAAGGCAGGGGGCCCAATAATTCACCCCTCCACTTT. This codes for CASSEGRGPNNSPLHF.